These 14 T cell receptor beta chains share one sample of origin, sequenced in a study of T-cell memory formation after mild COVID-19. MiXCR, run by TCRdb on the 5' RACE reads, gives a single entry per CDR3 protein. The sample carries 300,000 to 350,000 distinct CDR3 sequences, approximately 19% recorded once. Sequenced sample: PBMCs or a T cell subset sorted from them (not recorded which). These receptors were taken from a man younger than 35 who had mild COVID-19 (a few samples of this study predate the infection). Cell type and time point are not known.

This clonotype has only a few counts. The chain has TRBV30 and TRBJ2-3; D possibly corresponds to TRBD2 (5 bases). Germline-derived CDR1 and CDR2 are GTSNPN and SVGIG (reference sequence). Trimming removed 4 bases from V and 2 bases from J, with 13 bases in between. The CDR3 runs 14 residues. CDR3 protein: CAWTLGSNTDTQYF. The CDR3 DNA follows: TGTGCCTGGACACTAGGCTCCAACACAGATACGCAGTATTTT.

V usage is TRBV12-3 or TRBV12-4 and J usage is TRBJ1-2; tentative D call: TRBD1 (5 bases). Between the trimmed V and J ends, which lost 3 bases and 2 bases, there was a span of 10 bases. The CDR3 length is 14 residues. CDR3 sequence: CASSFGGSNYGYTF. CDR3 in DNA: TGTGCCAGCAGTTTTGGGGGGTCCAACTATGGCTACACCTTC.

This clonotype was counted between two and nine times. The gene calls are TRBV7-9 and TRBJ2-3, with TRBD1 as a possible D gene (5 bases). The CDR3 loop spans 14 amino acids. CDR1 is SEHNR, CDR2 FQNEAQ, per germline (reference sequence). The V gene lost 4 bases and the J gene lost 6 bases, with 14 bases spanning the gap. CDR3 amino acids: CASSYDRDQDTQYF. CDR3 nucleotide sequence: TGTGCCAGCAGCTACGACAGAGACCAGGATACGCAGTATTTT.

The V gene is TRBV11-2, the J gene TRBJ1-2; tentative D call: TRBD1 (6 bases). CDR3 length: 14 residues. Germline V gives CDR1 SGHAT, CDR2 FQNNGV. V lost 3 bases and J lost 5, with 13 bases in between. CDR3 sequence: CASSFTGAGYGYTF. CDR3 DNA: TGTGCCAGCAGCTTCACGGGGGCAGGGTATGGCTACACCTTC.

A few counts support this clonotype. The rearrangement uses TRBV5-1 and TRBJ2-5, with TRBD1 identical over 8 bases. CDR1 is SGHRS and CDR2 is YFSETQ in the germline V gene. The length of the CDR3 is 12 residues. The ends lost 10 bases at V and 3 bases at J; junction bases unmatched: 5. CDR3 sequence: CAWDRSKETQYF. CDR3 coding DNA: TGCGCCTGGGACAGGAGTAAAGAGACCCAGTACTTC.

The chain couples TRBV4-1 to TRBJ1-1; no clear D gene. Germline loops: CDR1 MGHRA, CDR2 YSYEKL. This CDR3 comprises 15 residues. Trimming stripped 4 bases from V and 6 bases from J, with 18 bases between. The CDR3 region is CASSRSRSLGSEAFF. The CDR3 DNA sequence: TGCGCCAGCAGCCGCTCGAGGTCCCTCGGATCTGAAGCTTTCTTT.

This clonotype was seen only a few times. This sequence joins TRBV6-6 and TRBJ2-2; 7 bases match TRBD2. V shed 2 bases and J 5 bases; nucleotides not matched to a gene: 8. In germline, CDR1 is MNHNY, CDR2 SVGAGI (reference sequence). The CDR3 runs to 16 residues. CDR3 DNA: TGTGCCAGCAGTTACGGTGCGGGGGTAGAGACCGGGGAGCTGTTTTTT. The encoded protein is CASSYGAGVETGELFF.

This clonotype was seen more than once but under ten times. This sequence joins TRBV9 and TRBJ2-1; 11 nucleotides align to TRBD1. CDR1 and CDR2 from the germline V gene are SGDLS and YYNGEE. Trimming removed 2 bases from V and 9 bases from J; junction bases left unmatched: 4. The CDR3 consists of 14 residues. DNA of the CDR3: TGTGCCAGCAGCGTCGGACAGGGGGCGACTGAGCAGTTCTTC. Translating gives CASSVGQGATEQFF.

The chain links TRBV12-3 or TRBV12-4 to TRBJ2-3; TRBD1 matches at 8 bases. The CDR3 has 15 residues. Trimming at V came to 6 bases and at J to 2 bases, leaving 7 bases not matched to a gene. The chain's CDR3 is CASRDRTGPTDTQYF. CDR3 in DNA: TGTGCCAGCAGGGATAGGACAGGGCCCACAGATACGCAGTATTTT.

This clonotype has more than one count but fewer than ten. This sequence joins TRBV5-4 and TRBJ2-7; D gene unclear. CDR3 length: 13 amino acids. From germline, CDR1 is SGHNT and CDR2 YYREEE (reference sequence). Trimming removed 0 bases at V and 6 bases at J, with 10 bases between. The CDR3 DNA reads TGTGCCAGCAGCTTGGGGAGTACCCCCGAGCAGTACTTC. This sequence encodes CASSLGSTPEQYF.

This sequence joins TRBV12-3 or TRBV12-4 and TRBJ2-3; possible D gene TRBD1, 5 bases. The CDR3 extends over 15 amino acids. Trimming pared 1 base from V and 4 bases from J, leaving 12 bases between. CDR3 in DNA: TGTGCCAGCAGTTTAGGGCAGGGTTGGTCAGATACGCAGTATTTT. Protein: CASSLGQGWSDTQYF.

This clonotype has just a few counts. This chain links TRBV6-6 with TRBJ2-1; weak D call: TRBD1 (6 bases). V lost 7 bases, J lost 5 bases, and 12 bases lay in between. CDR1 and CDR2 (germline): MNHNY, SVGAGI (reference sequence). CDR3 length: 13 residues. CDR3 bases: TGTGCCAGCAAATACAGGGTAGACAATGAGCAGTTCTTC. Translating gives CASKYRVDNEQFF.

V usage is TRBV7-3 and J usage is TRBJ1-2; possible D gene TRBD1, 6 bases. V lost 0 bases to trimming and J lost 6 bases, with 11 bases between them. The CDR3 is 14 amino acids. In germline, CDR1 is SGHTA, CDR2 FQGTGA. The CDR3 coding sequence is TGTGCCAGCAGCTTAACCAGGGGCCAGGATGGCTACACCTTC. Translated, it gives CASSLTRGQDGYTF.

This clonotype was detected a few times. The genes are TRBV10-3 and TRBJ2-2; weak D call: TRBD2 (6 bases). Germline V gene lookup returns CDR1 ENHRY and CDR2 SYGVKD. The ends were cut back, 7 bases at V and 1 base at J, with 10 bases in the middle. The CDR3 has 14 residues. This CDR3 reads CAITQEGNTGELFF. CDR3 nucleotides: TGTGCCATCACGCAGGAGGGGAACACCGGGGAGCTGTTTTTT.